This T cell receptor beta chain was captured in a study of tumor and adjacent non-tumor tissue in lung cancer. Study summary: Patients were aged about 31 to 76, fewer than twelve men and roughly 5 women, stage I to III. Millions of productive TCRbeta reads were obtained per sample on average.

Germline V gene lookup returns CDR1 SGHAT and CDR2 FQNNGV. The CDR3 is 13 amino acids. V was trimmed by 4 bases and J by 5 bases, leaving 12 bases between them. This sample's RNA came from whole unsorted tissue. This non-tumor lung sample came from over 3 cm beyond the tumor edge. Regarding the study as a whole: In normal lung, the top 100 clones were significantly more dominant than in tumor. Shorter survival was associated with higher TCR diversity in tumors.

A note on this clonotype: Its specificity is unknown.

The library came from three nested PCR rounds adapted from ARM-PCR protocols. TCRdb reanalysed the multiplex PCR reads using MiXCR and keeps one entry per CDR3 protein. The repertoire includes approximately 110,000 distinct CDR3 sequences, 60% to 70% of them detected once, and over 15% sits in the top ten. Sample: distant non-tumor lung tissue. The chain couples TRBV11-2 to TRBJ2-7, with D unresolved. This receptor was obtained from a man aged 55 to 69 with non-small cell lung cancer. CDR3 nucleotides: TGTGCCAGCAGCTCACGTAGGGTCGACGAGCAGTACTTC. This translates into CASSSRRVDEQYF.